This T cell receptor (beta chain) was captured in a study of blood T cells in healthy people across ages. In the study overall: Per two T cells, template switching captured roughly one barcoded beta molecule. Notes on the study in general: Investigators viewed diversity estimates from one million T cells as underestimates, the study reported. Any conclusive comparison of naive versus antigen-experienced cells was prevented by using unsorted PBMCs.

For the second PCR, which ran for about 7 to 11 cycles, a sample-barcoded 5' primer and a J-beta primer mix were used. TCRdb recomputed calls from the 5' RACE reads with MiXCR, one row per CDR3 protein. Altogether about 970,000 distinct CDR3 sequences are present, about 51% being singletons, with the ten largest covering 20% to 25%. The CDR3 contains 13 residues. V gave up 6 bases and J gave up 3 bases; unmatched junction bases: 3. CDR1 is ENHRY, CDR2 SYGVKD, per germline. As concerns this clonotype: Its antigen is unidentified.

The chain is built from TRBV10-3 and TRBJ2-5; TRBD1 matches 8 bases. This clonotype was obtained from an older woman in good health. The sequenced sample consisted of blood. In DNA form, the CDR3 reads TGTGCCATCAGCAAACAGGGGGAAGAGACCCAGTACTTC. Amino acids: CAISKQGEETQYF.